These T cell receptor beta chains were read from a single sample in a study of blood T cell repertoires in COVID-19. TCRdb keeps only in-frame clones here, not all; method: immunoSEQ multiplex PCR. The table includes fewer than 250,000 clones, 75% to 90% detected once. Sequencing was performed on PBMCs or T cells enriched from blood (not recorded which). Every receptor here comes from a woman in her 30s who had been exposed to COVID-19. CDR3s include the opening cysteine and the closing phenylalanine or tryptophan. A D gene is named only where the DNA matches it firmly. Part of the rows lack a size; the others show once, few, many or a class for expanded clones.

J,V,size,D,CDR3,DNA
TRBJ2-7,TRBV9,-,TRBD1,CASSEKGQGAVEQYF,TGTGCCAGCAGCGAAAAGGGGCAGGGGGCGGTCGAGCAGTACTTC
TRBJ2-2,TRBV7-9,-,TRBD1,CASSLYRGQSNTGELFF,TGTGCCAGCAGCTTATATAGGGGACAGTCGAACACCGGGGAGCTGTTTTTT
TRBJ2-5,TRBV19,-,-,CASSSMPGAETQYF,TGTGCCAGTAGTTCGATGCCTGGGGCAGAGACCCAGTACTTC
TRBJ1-4,TRBV19,-,-,CASSITEYEKLFF,TGTGCCAGTAGTATTACAGAGTACGAAAAACTGTTTTTT
TRBJ1-2,TRBV28,-,-,CASSFGGAYGYTF,TGTGCCAGCAGTTTTGGGGGGGCCTATGGCTACACCTTC
TRBJ2-3,TRBV9,-,TRBD2,CASSVTTSGRRADTQYF,TGTGCCAGCAGCGTGACGACTAGCGGGAGAAGGGCAGATACGCAGTATTTT
TRBJ2-3,TRBV11-2,-,-,CASSLRGSASTDTQYF,TGTGCCAGCAGCTTACGAGGCTCGGCAAGCACAGATACGCAGTATTTT
TRBJ2-7,TRBV12-5,-,-,CASGLVGQGYEQYF,TGTGCTAGTGGTTTGGTAGGGCAGGGCTACGAGCAGTACTTC
TRBJ2-5,TRBV19,-,-,CASSPYRARGRETQYF,TGTGCCAGTAGTCCATACCGCGCGCGGGGGCGGGAGACCCAGTACTTC
TRBJ1-3,TRBV30,-,TRBD1,CAWRSPGQAAGNTIYF,TGTGCCTGGAGGAGTCCGGGACAGGCAGCTGGAAACACCATATATTTT
TRBJ1-1,TRBV28,-,TRBD1,CASSPKRQGRFPEAFF,TGTGCCAGCAGTCCGAAACGACAGGGACGTTTCCCTGAAGCTTTCTTT
TRBJ2-7,TRBV7-2,-,-,CASSLGIGPALGYEQYF,TGTGCCAGCAGCTTAGGGATCGGGCCGGCACTAGGGTACGAGCAGTACTTC
TRBJ1-2,TRBV28,-,-,CASSKRQFATSDYTF,TGTGCCAGCAGCAAACGACAGTTTGCAACTTCTGACTACACCTTC
TRBJ2-5,TRBV4-1,-,-,CASSQVRQETQYF,TGCGCCAGCAGCCAAGTGAGGCAGGAGACCCAGTACTTC
TRBJ2-3,TRBV13,-,TRBD2,CASSLRKREGTDTQYF,TGTGCCAGCAGCTTGAGGAAGCGGGAAGGCACAGATACGCAGTATTTT
TRBJ2-1,TRBV15,-,-,CATSRSRVDRNEQFF,TGTGCCACCAGCAGGTCCAGGGTCGACCGCAATGAGCAGTTCTTC
TRBJ2-5,TRBV4-2,once,-,CASSQYNREQETQYF,TGTGCCAGCAGCCAATATAACCGCGAACAAGAGACCCAGTACTTC
TRBJ2-3,TRBV3-1/TRBV3-2,-,TRBD2,CASSPSWEGHADTQYF,TGTGCCAGCAGCCCTTCATGGGAGGGCCATGCAGATACGCAGTATTTT
TRBJ2-5,TRBV7-2,-,TRBD1,CASSTGQGASYGETQYF,TGTGCCAGCAGCACGGGACAGGGGGCTTCTTATGGGGAGACCCAGTACTTC
TRBJ1-2,TRBV18,-,TRBD1,CASSPPSGQGNYGYTF,TGTGCCAGCTCACCACCGTCTGGACAGGGGAACTATGGCTACACCTTC
TRBJ1-1,TRBV3-1/TRBV3-2,-,-,CASSQDDMNTEAFF,TGTGCCAGCAGCCAAGACGACATGAACACTGAAGCTTTCTTT
TRBJ2-7,TRBV7-2,-,-,CASSLEGGAFPSYEQYF,TGTGCCAGCAGCTTAGAGGGGGGGGCGTTTCCCTCCTACGAGCAGTACTTC
TRBJ2-3,TRBV30,-,TRBD1,CAWSGQGWTDTQYF,TGTGCCTGGAGCGGACAGGGTTGGACAGATACGCAGTATTTT
TRBJ1-5,TRBV30,-,TRBD1,CAWRRQGIGSNQPQHF,TGTGCCTGGAGGCGACAGGGGATTGGCAGCAATCAGCCCCAGCATTTT
TRBJ2-7,TRBV2,-,-,CASGLAISSYEQYF,TGTGCCAGCGGGCTAGCGATAAGCTCCTACGAGCAGTACTTC
TRBJ1-1,TRBV2,-,TRBD1,CASSEVTGAMNTEAFF,TGTGCCAGCAGTGAAGTCACAGGGGCAATGAACACTGAAGCTTTCTTT
TRBJ2-2,TRBV29-1,-,TRBD1,CSVLGQHTGELFF,TGCAGCGTTTTGGGACAGCACACCGGGGAGCTGTTTTTT
TRBJ2-1,TRBV6-1,-,TRBD2,CASSDGTSGYNEQFF,TGTGCCAGCAGTGATGGGACTAGCGGCTACAATGAGCAGTTCTTC
TRBJ2-6,TRBV2,once,-,CASRNRDDGANVLTF,TGTGCCAGCAGAAACAGGGATGATGGGGCCAACGTCCTGACTTTC
TRBJ1-5,TRBV7-9,-,-,CASSLDSWQGNNQPQHF,TGTGCCAGCAGCTTAGATAGTTGGCAGGGGAACAATCAGCCCCAGCATTTT
TRBJ2-7,TRBV6-5,-,TRBD1,CASSRTGYEQYF,TGTGCCAGCAGTCGGACAGGGTACGAGCAGTACTTC
TRBJ2-1,TRBV7-9,-,TRBD1,CASSLGDRGYNEQFF,TGTGCCAGCAGCTTAGGGGACAGGGGCTACAATGAGCAGTTCTTC
TRBJ2-2,TRBV9,-,TRBD2,CASSVHPLTSGTHPNTGELFF,TGTGCCAGCAGCGTTCATCCTCTGACTAGCGGGACCCATCCGAACACCGGGGAGCTGTTTTTT
TRBJ2-2,TRBV6-5,-,-,CASSYITGELFF,TGTGCCAGCAGTTACATTACAGGGGAGCTGTTTTTT
TRBJ2-7,TRBV28,-,-,CASSLSSRPNSYEQYF,TGTGCCAGCAGTTTGAGTTCTCGCCCTAACTCCTACGAGCAGTACTTC
TRBJ1-2,TRBV27,-,-,CASSLLPGDNYGYTF,TGTGCCAGCAGTTTATTGCCAGGGGATAACTATGGCTACACCTTC
TRBJ2-3,TRBV7-6,-,TRBD2,CASSSPVAGGNTDTQYF,TGTGCCAGCAGCTCCCCGGTAGCGGGAGGAAACACAGATACGCAGTATTTT
TRBJ1-2,TRBV7-2,-,-,CASSLPQDYGYTF,TGTGCCAGCAGCTTACCGCAGGATTATGGCTACACCTTC
TRBJ2-7,TRBV5-4,-,TRBD2,CASSQGLAVIYEQYF,TGTGCCAGCAGTCAAGGACTAGCGGTAATCTACGAGCAGTACTTC
TRBJ1-1,TRBV7-3,-,TRBD1,CASSSYRGTEAFF,TGTGCCAGCAGCTCTTACAGGGGGACTGAAGCTTTCTTT
TRBJ2-7,TRBV23-1,many,TRBD1,CASSRSLRDRSYEQYF,TGCGCCAGCAGTCGATCCCTCCGGGACAGGTCCTACGAGCAGTACTTC
TRBJ2-3,TRBV28,-,TRBD2,CASSSLGTSETDTQYF,TGTGCCAGCAGTTCCCTGGGGACTAGCGAGACAGATACGCAGTATTTT
TRBJ2-5,TRBV11-1,many,TRBD2,CASSLGTSGSQETQYF,TGTGCCAGCAGCTTAGGGACTAGCGGGAGCCAAGAGACCCAGTACTTC
TRBJ2-3,TRBV5-1,-,TRBD2,CASSRPRLAGETDTQYF,TGCGCCAGCAGCCGGCCGAGACTAGCGGGAGAAACAGATACGCAGTATTTT